This T cell receptor beta chain is from a study of T cell responses to AZD1222 COVID-19 vaccine. Of note for this clone: Antigen specificity is unknown.

Study-level points and caveats: An increase in Spike-specific TCR breadth and depth was observed after two AZD1222 doses.

Some clones are missing from TCRdb's copy, which holds only in-frame ones; the method was immunoSEQ multiplex PCR. The top ten hold roughly 10% of the sample, which has 85,000 to 100,000 clones, over 75% seen once. Sequences were derived from peripheral blood, sampled on day 0 of AZD1222 vaccination. This receptor was taken from an adult in good health.

The CDR3: CASSQFLGGELFF. The CDR3 DNA is TGTGCCAGCAGCCAATTCCTTGGCGGGGAGCTGTTTTTT. The rearrangement joins TRBV3-1 (or the pseudogene TRBV3-2) to TRBJ2-2; D is undetermined. Trimming took 2 bases from V and 7 from J, leaving 8 bases between them. CDR1 LGHDT and CDR2 YNNKEL come from the germline V gene (reference sequence). The CDR3 runs 13 residues.